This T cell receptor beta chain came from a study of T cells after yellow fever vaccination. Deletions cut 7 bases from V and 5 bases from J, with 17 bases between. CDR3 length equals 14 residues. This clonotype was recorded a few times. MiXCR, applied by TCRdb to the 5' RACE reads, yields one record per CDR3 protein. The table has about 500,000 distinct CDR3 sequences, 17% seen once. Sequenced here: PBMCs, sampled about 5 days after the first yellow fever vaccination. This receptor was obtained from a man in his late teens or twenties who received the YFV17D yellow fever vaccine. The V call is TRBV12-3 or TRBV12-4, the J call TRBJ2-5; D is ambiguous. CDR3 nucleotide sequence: TGTGCCAGCACCCATTTTGGTTTCGAGGAGACCCAGTACTTC. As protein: CASTHFGFEETQYF.